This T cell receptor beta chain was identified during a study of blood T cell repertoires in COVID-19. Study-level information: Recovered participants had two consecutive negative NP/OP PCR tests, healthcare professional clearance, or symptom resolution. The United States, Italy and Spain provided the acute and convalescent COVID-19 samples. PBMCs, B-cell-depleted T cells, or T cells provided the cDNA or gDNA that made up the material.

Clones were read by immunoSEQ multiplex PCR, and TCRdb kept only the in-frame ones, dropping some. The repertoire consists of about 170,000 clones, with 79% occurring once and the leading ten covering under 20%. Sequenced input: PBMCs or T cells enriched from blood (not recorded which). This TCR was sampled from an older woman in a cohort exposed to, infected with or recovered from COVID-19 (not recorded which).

The CDR3 nucleotides are TGTGCCAGCAGTTGGCAGGGGAACACCGGGGAGCTGTTTTTT. It codes for CASSWQGNTGELFF. The rearrangement uses TRBV28 and TRBJ2-2, with D possibly TRBD1 on 5 matching bases. Per the germline V gene, CDR1 is MDHEN and CDR2 is SYDVKM. Trimming cost V 4 bases and J 1 base, with 7 bases left between them. This CDR3 has 14 residues.